This T cell receptor beta chain came from a study of CD8+ T cells in alopecia areata (dated by TCRdb to 2017 to 2018). About the investigation overall: Treated patients were enrolled in an open-label pilot trial of oral tofacitinib at 5 to 10 mg twice daily for moderate-to-severe alopecia areata. In humans, TCRbeta sequencing was performed on scalp tissue and on sorted CD4+ and CD8+ peripheral blood T cells from healthy controls and from patients with patchy or totalis/universalis alopecia areata. The RNA source kit depended on sample type: the PAXgene miRNA kit for fixed scalp, the miRNeasy kit for PBMCs, and the RNeasy kit for mouse skin. Patients on tofacitinib were biopsied at baseline and after 4 and 24 weeks of treatment, and several of the patients also had a later scalp biopsy. The study used high-throughput TCRbeta sequencing to examine T cell clonal expansion in alopecia areata, in both the C3H/HeJ mouse model and human patients. Scalp clonality was compared among normal scalp (n=4), patchy alopecia areata scalp (n=8), and alopecia totalis/universalis scalp (n=8). Amplification of TCRbeta CDR3 regions was done by immunoSEQ multiplex PCR using 35 Vbeta forward primers and 13 Jbeta reverse primers. Tofacitinib was administered for 6 to 18 months, and 6 months of follow-up off drug were then conducted to assess delayed response and recurrence.

Note on this clone: There is no known antigen for this receptor. No clone much larger than this one lies a single base away; base qualities are absent.

According to the germline V gene (reference sequence), CDR1 reads GTSNPN and CDR2 reads SVGIG. Taken from cysteine to phenylalanine, the CDR3 has 14 residues. The entry retains the CDR3 DNA only, 42 bases that are in frame from base 1. At the junction V is shortened by 4 bases and J by 4 bases, with 14 bases in between. Study-wide conclusions, independent of this receptor: Unlike mouse skin, which is dominated by gammadelta T cells, normal human skin has resident alphabeta T cells that are also sequenced, and this complicates analysis of the scalp TCR repertoire. Compared with normal scalp, lesional scalp had higher clonality and more expanded CD8+ clones, particularly in alopecia totalis/universalis, a pattern that suggests antigenic drive. Compared with mice, TCR sequences shared between patients were less clear, possibly partly because of HLA diversity across the patient population.

The sample's time point label is to be understood as: baseline before oral tofacitinib. From alopecia areata patients, peripheral blood was collected along with lesional scalp punch biopsies. PBMCs were separated by density centrifugation and stained for CD3, CD4 and CD8, after which CD4+ and CD8+ T cells were sorted on a FACSAria. The library was generated by the immunoSEQ multiplex PCR assay. For TCR sequencing, RNA was extracted from every sample and reverse transcribed into cDNA to serve as template. SuperScript III was used for first-strand cDNA synthesis, primed with a 2:1 mix of oligo-dT and random hexamers. Amplification bias was assessed with a synthetic immune receptor repertoire, and residual bias was removed computationally. As for the original processing: Raw reads were preprocessed to remove errors, and CDR3 was defined according to IMGT conventions as the region from the conserved cysteine to phenylalanine. Clonality was calculated as 1 minus Shannon entropy normalized by log2 of the number of productive unique TCRs. Whether each scalp clone was CD4 or CD8 was inferred by checking scalp TCRbeta sequences against the CD4 and CD8 repertoires from sorted blood. TCRdb carries this immuneACCESS record with in-frame sequences only. Its versions omit some clonotypes, under half of them owing to an unresolved V gene in the studies checked, with the rest unexplained. The DNA gave D and trimming, while V, J and clone size come from that table. The sample table holds around 250,000 clones, of which around 67% were seen once. The ten largest clonotypes hold around 1.2% of the sample.

The receptor chain draws on TRBV30 and TRBJ1-3; no confident D gene assignment can be made. Sequencing was performed on CD4+ T cells sorted from blood, taken at week 0. This clonotype was sampled from a human donor with alopecia areata. The CDR3 reads as follows: CAWNQQAPGNTIYF. The bases read TGTGCCTGGAATCAGCAGGCTCCAGGAAACACCATATATTTT.